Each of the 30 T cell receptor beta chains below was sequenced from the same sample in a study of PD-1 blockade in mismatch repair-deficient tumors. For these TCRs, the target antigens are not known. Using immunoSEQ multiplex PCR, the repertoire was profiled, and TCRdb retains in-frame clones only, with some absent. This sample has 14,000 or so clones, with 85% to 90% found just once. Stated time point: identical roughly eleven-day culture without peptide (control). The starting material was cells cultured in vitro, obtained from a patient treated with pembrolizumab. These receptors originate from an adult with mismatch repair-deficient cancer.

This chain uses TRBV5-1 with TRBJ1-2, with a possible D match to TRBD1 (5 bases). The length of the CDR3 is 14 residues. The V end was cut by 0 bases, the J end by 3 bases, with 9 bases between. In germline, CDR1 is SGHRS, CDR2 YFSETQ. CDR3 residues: CASSLEWGDYGYTF. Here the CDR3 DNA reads TGCGCCAGCAGCTTGGAGTGGGGGGACTATGGCTACACCTTC.

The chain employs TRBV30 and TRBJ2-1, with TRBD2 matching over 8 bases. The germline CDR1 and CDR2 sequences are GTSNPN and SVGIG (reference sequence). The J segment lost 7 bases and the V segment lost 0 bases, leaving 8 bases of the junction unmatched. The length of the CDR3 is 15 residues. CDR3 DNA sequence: TGTGCCTGGAGTGTCCGACTAGCGCGGAGGAATGAGCAGTTCTTC. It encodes CAWSVRLARRNEQFF.

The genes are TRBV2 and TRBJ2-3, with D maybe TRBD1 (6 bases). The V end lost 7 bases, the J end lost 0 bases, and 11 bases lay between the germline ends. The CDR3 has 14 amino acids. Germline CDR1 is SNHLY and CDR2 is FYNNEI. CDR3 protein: CASIHRDSTDTQYF. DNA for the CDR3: TGTGCCAGCATTCACAGGGATAGCACAGATACGCAGTATTTT. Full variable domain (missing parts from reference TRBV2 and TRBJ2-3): EPEVTQTPSHQVTQMGQEVILRCVPISNHLYFYWYRQILGQKVEFLVSFYNNEISEKSEIFDDQFSVERPDGSNFTLKIRSTKLEDSAMYFCASIHRDSTDTQYFGPGTRLTVL.

The CDR3 is CASSPHARTLPGELFF. CDR3 nucleotide sequence: TGTGCCAGCAGCCCCCATGCCCGTACTTTGCCGGGGGAGCTGTTTTTT. The chain carries TRBV7-3 and TRBJ2-2; D not resolved. The germline CDR1 and CDR2 sequences are SGHTA and FQGTGA. Trimming took 5 bases from V and 8 from J, leaving 21 bases between them. The CDR3 runs to 16 residues.

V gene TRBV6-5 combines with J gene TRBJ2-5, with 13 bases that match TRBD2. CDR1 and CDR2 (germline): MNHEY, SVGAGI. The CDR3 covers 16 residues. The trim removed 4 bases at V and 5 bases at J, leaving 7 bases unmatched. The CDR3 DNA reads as TGTGCCAGCAGTTCTGGACTAGCGGGAGCGGGGGAGACCCAGTACTTC. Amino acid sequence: CASSSGLAGAGETQYF.

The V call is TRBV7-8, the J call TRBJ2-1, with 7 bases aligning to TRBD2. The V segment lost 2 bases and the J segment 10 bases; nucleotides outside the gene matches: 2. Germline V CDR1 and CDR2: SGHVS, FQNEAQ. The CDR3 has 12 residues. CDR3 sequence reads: CASSLTAGEQFF. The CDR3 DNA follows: TGTGCCAGCAGCTTAACAGCGGGAGAGCAGTTCTTC.

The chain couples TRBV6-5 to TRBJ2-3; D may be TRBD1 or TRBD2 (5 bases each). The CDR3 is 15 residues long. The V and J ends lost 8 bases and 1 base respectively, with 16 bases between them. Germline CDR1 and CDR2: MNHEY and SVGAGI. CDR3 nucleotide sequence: TGTGCCAGCCGGGGTGGGGCGAGCGGCACAGATACGCAGTATTTT. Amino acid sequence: CASRGGASGTDTQYF.

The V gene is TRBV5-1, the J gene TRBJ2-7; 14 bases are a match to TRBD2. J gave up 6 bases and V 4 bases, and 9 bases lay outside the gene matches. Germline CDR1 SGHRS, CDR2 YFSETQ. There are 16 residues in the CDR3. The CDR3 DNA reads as TGCGCCAGCAGCCCTGGGACTAGCGGGAGAGGAAGCGAGCAGTACTTC. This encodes CASSPGTSGRGSEQYF. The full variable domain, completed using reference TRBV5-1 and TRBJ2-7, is KAGVTQTPRYLIKTRGQQVTLSCSPISGHRSVSWYQQTPGQGLQFLFEYFSETQRNKGNFPGRFSGRQFSNSRSEMNVSTLELGDSALYLCASSPGTSGRGSEQYFGPGTRLTVT.

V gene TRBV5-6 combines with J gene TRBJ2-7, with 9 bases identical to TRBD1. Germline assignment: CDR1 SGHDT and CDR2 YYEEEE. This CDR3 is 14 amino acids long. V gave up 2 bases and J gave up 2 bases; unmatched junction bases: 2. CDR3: CASSLRQGAYEQYF. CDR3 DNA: TGTGCCAGCAGCTTACGACAGGGGGCCTACGAGCAGTACTTC.

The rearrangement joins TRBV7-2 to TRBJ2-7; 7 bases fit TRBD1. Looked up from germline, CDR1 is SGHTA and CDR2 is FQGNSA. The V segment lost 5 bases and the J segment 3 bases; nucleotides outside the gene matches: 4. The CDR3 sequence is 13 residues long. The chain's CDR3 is CASSRDSNYEQYF. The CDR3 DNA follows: TGTGCCAGCAGCCGGGACAGCAACTACGAGCAGTACTTC.

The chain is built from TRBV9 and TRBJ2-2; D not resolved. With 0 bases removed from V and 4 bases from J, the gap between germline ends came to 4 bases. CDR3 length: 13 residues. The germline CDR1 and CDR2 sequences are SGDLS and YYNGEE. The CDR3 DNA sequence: TGTGCCAGCAGCGTAGTGACCACCGGGGAGCTGTTTTTT. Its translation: CASSVVTTGELFF.

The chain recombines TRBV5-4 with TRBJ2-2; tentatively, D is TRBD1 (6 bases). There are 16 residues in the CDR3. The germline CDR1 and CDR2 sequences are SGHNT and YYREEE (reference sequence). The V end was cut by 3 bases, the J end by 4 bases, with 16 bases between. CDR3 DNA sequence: TGTGCCAGCAGCTCATCACAACAGGGAATCACCGGGGAGCTGTTTTTT. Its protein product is CASSSSQQGITGELFF. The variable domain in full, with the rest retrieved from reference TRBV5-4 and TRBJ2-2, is ETGVTQSPTHLIKTRGQQVTLRCSSQSGHNTVSWYQQALGQGPQFIFQYYREEENGRGNFPPRFSGLQFPNYSSELNVNALELDDSALYLCASSSSQQGITGELFFGEGSRLTVL.

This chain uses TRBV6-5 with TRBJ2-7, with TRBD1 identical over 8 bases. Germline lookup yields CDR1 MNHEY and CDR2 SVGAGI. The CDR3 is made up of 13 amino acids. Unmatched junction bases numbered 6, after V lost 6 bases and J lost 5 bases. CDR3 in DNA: TGTGCCAGCAGGTGGACAGGGAACGACGAGCAGTACTTC. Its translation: CASRWTGNDEQYF.

This CDR3 reads CASSLNPGLAYNEQFF. CDR3 sequence (DNA): TGTGCCAGCAGCTTGAATCCGGGACTAGCCTACAATGAGCAGTTCTTC. This chain links TRBV7-3 with TRBJ2-1; 8 bases are shared with TRBD2. V lost 3 bases, J lost 2 bases, and 6 bases stayed unmatched. CDR3 length: 16 residues. The germline gives CDR1 SGHTA, CDR2 FQGTGA.

This CDR3 is CASSQPRQDNEQFF. CDR3 nucleotides: TGCGCCAGCAGCCAACCCCGACAGGACAATGAGCAGTTCTTC. The chain carries TRBV4-1 and TRBJ2-1, with D possibly TRBD1 on 6 matching bases. Germline V lookup: CDR1 MGHRA, CDR2 YSYEKL. V was pared by 2 bases and J by 5 bases, with 10 bases between. CDR3 size: 14 residues.

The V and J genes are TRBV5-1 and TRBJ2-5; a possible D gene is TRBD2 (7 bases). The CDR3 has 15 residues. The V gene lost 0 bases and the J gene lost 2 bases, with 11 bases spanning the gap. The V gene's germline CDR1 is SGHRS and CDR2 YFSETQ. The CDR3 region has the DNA TGCGCCAGCAGCTTGGAGGGGGGGATTCAAGAGACCCAGTACTTC. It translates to CASSLEGGIQETQYF.

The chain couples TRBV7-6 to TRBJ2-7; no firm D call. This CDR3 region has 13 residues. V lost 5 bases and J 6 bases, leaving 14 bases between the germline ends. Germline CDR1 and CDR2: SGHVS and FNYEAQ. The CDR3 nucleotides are TGTGCCAGCAGCCCTGGGAACGAAGCCGAGCAGTACTTC. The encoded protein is CASSPGNEAEQYF. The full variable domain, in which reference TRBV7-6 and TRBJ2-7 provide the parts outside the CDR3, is GAGVSQSPRYKVTKRGQDVALRCDPISGHVSLYWYRQALGQGPEFLTYFNYEAQQDKSGLPNDRFSAERPEGSISTLTIQRTEQRDSAMYRCASSPGNEAEQYFGPGTRLTVT.

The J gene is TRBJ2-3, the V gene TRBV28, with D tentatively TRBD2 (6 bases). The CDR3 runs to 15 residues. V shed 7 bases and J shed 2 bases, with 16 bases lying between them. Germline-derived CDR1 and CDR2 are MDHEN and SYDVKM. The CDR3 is CASIIGGETTDTQYF. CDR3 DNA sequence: TGTGCCAGCATCATTGGCGGGGAGACCACAGATACGCAGTATTTT. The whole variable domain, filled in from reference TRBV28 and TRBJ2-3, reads DVKVTQSSRYLVKRTGEKVFLECVQDMDHENMFWYRQDPGLGLRLIYFSYDVKMKEKGDIPEGYSVSREKKERFSLILESASTNQTSMYLCASIIGGETTDTQYFGPGTRLTVL.

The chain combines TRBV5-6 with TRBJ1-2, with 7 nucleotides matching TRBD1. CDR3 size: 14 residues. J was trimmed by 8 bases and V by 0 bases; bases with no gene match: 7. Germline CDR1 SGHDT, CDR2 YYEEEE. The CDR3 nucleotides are TGTGCCAGCAGCTTGGAGGGACAGTCTCGGGGCTACACCTTC. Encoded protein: CASSLEGQSRGYTF.

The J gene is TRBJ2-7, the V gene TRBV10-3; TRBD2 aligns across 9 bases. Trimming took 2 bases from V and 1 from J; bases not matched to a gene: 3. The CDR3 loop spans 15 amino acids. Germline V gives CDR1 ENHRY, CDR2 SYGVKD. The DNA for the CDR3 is TGTGCCATCAGTGAGGCCCTAGCGGGATCCTACGAGCAGTACTTC. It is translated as CAISEALAGSYEQYF.

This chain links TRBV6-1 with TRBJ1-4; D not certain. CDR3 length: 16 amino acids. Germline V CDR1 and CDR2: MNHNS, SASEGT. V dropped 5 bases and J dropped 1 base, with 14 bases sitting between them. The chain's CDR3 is CASSKGTGGTNEKLFF. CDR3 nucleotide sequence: TGTGCCAGCAGTAAAGGTACCGGAGGAACTAATGAAAAACTGTTTTTT.

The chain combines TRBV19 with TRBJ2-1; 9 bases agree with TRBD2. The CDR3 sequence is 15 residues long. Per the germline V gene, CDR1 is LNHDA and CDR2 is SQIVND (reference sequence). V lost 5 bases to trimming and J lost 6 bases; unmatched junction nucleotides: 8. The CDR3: CASSAGTSRGNEQFF. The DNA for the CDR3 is TGTGCCAGTAGTGCCGGGACTAGCAGGGGCAATGAGCAGTTCTTC.

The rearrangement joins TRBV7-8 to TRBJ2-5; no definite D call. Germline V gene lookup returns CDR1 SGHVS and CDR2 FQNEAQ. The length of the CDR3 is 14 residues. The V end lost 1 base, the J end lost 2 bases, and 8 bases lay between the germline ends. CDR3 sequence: CASSLVGLQETQYF. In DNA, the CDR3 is TGTGCCAGCAGCTTAGTGGGTTTACAAGAGACCCAGTACTTC.

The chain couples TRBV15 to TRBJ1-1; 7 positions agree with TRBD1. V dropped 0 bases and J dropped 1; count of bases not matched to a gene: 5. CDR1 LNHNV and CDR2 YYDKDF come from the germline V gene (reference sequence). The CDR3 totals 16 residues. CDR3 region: CATSRDLGTANTEAFF. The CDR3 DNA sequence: TGTGCCACCAGCAGAGATCTAGGGACAGCGAACACTGAAGCTTTCTTT.

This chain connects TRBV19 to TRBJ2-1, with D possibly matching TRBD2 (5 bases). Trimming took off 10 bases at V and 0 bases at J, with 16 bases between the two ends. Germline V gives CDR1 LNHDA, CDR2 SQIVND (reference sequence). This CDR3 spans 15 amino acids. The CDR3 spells CATSGAGFSYNEQFF. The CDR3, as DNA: TGTGCCACCTCGGGTGCGGGCTTCTCCTACAATGAGCAGTTCTTC.

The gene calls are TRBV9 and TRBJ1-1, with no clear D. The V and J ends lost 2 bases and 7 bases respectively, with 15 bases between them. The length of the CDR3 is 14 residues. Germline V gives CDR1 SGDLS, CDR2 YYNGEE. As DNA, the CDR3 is TGTGCCAGCAGCGTGACACCGTCGGGAGGTGAAGCTTTCTTT. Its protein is CASSVTPSGGEAFF.

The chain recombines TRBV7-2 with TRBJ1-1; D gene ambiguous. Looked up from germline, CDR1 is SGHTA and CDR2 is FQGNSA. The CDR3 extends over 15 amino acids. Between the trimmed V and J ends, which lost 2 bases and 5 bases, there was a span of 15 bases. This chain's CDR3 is CASSLRAGGMTEAFF. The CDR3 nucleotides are TGTGCCAGCAGCTTAAGGGCAGGAGGGATGACTGAAGCTTTCTTT.

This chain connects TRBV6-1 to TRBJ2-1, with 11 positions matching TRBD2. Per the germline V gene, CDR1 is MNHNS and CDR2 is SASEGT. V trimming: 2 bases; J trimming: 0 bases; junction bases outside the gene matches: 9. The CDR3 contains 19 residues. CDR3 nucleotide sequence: TGTGCCAGCAGTGAAATTGCTAGCGGGAGGTTGAGCTCCTACAATGAGCAGTTCTTC. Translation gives CASSEIASGRLSSYNEQFF.

CDR3 sequence (DNA): TGTGCCAGCAGCTTGCTAGCGGGAGTCCCCCCCTACGAGCAGTACTTC. Translated: CASSLLAGVPPYEQYF. The J gene is TRBJ2-5, the V gene TRBV5-6, with TRBD2 identical over 10 bases. The DNA end is a closer match to TRBJ2-7, so the J assignment may be wrong. CDR1 SGHDT and CDR2 YYEEEE come from the germline V gene. This CDR3 is built from 16 residues.

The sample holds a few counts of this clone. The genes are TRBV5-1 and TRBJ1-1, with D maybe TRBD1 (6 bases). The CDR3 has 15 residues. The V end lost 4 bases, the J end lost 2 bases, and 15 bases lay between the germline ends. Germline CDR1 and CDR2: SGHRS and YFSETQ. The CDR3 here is CASSLGQTVNTEAFF. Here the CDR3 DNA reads TGCGCCAGCAGCCTAGGACAGACAGTTAACACTGAAGCTTTCTTT.